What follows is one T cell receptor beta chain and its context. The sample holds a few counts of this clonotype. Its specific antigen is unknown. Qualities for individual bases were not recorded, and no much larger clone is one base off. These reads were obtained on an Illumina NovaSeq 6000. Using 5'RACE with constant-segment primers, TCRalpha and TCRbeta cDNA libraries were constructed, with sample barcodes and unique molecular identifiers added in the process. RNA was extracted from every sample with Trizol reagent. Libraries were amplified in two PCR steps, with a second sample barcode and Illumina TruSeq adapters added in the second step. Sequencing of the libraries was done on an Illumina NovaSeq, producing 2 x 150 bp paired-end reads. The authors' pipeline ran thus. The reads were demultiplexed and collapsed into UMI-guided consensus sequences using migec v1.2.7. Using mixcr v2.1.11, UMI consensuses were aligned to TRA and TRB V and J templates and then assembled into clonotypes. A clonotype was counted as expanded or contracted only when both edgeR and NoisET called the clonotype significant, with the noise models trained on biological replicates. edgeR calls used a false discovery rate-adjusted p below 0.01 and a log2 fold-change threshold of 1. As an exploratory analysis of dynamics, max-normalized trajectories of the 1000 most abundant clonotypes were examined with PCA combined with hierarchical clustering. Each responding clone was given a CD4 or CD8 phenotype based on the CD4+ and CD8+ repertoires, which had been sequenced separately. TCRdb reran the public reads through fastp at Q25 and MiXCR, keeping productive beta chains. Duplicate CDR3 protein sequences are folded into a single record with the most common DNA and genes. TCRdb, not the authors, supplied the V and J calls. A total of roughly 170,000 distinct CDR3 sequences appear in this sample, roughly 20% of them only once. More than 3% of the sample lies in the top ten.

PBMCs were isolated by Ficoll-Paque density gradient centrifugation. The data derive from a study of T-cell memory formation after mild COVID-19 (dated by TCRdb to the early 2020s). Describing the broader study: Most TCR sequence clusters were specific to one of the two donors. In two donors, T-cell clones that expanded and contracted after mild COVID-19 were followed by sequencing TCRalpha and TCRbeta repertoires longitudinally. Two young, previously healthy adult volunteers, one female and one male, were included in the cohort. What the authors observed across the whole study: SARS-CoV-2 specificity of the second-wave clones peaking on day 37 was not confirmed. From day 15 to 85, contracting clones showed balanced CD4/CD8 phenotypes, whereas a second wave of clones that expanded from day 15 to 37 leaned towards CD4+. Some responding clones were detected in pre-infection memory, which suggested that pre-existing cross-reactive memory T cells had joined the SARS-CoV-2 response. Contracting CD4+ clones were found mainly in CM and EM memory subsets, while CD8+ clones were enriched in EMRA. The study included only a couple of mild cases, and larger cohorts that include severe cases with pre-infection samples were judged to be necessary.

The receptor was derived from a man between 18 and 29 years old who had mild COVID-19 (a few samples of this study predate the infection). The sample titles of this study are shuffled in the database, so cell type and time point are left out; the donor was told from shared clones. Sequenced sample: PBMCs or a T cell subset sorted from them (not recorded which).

The nucleotides read TGTGCCAGCAGTTTAGTTCCTAGCGGATACCAAGAGACCCAGTACTTC. The resulting protein is CASSLVPSGYQETQYF. This sequence uses TRBV12-3 or TRBV12-4 and TRBJ2-5, with 7 central nucleotides matching TRBD2. V trim: 1 base; J trim: 0 bases; unmatched bases: 5. The CDR3 runs 16 residues from the cysteine to the phenylalanine. Of the read, only the CDR3 DNA is kept; its 48 bases are in frame from base 1.